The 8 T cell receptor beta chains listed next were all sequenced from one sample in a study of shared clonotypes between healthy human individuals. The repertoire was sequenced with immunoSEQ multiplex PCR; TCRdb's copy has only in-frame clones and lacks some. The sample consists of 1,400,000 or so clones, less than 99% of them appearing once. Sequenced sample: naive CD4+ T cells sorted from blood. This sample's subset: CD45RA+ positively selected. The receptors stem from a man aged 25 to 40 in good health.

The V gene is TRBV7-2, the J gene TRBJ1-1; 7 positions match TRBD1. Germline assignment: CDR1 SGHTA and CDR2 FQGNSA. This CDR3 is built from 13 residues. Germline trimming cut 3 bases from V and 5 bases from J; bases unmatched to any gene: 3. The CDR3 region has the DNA TGTGCCAGCAGCTTCCAGGGGGAAACTGAAGCTTTCTTT. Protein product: CASSFQGETEAFF. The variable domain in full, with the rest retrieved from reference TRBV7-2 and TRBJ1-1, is GAGVSQSPSNKVTEKGKDVELRCDPISGHTALYWYRQSLGQGLEFLIYFQGNSAPDKSGLPSDRFSAERTGGSVSTLTIQRTQQEDSAVYLCASSFQGETEAFFGQGTRLTVV.

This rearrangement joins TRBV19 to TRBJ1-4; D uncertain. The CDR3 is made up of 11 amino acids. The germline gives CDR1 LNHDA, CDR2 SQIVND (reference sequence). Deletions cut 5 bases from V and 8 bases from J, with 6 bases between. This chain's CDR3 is CASSLGEKLFF. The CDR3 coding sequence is TGTGCCAGTAGTTTAGGCGAAAAACTGTTTTTT.

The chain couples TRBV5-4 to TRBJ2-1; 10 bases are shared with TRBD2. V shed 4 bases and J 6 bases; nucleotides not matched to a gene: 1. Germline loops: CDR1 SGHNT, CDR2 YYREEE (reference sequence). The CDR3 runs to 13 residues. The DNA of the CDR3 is TGTGCCAGCAGCCCTAGCGGGAGCAATGAGCAGTTCTTC. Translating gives CASSPSGSNEQFF.

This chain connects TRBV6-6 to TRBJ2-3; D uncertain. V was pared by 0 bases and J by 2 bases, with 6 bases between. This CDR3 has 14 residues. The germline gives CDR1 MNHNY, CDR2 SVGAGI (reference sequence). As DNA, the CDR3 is TGTGCCAGCAGTTACTCGGGGAACACAGATACGCAGTATTTT. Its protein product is CASSYSGNTDTQYF.

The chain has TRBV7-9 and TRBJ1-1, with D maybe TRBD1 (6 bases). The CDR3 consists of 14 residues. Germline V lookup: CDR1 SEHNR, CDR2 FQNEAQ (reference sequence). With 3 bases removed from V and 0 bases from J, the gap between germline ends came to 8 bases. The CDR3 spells CASSFGQLNTEAFF. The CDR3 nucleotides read TGTGCCAGCAGCTTCGGACAGTTGAACACTGAAGCTTTCTTT.

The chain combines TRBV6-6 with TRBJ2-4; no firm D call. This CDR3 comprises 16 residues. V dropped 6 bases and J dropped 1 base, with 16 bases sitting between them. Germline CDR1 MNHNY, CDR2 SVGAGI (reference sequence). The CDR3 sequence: CASSPGPSLAKNIQYF. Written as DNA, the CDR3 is TGTGCCAGCAGCCCCGGGCCCAGCCTTGCCAAAAACATTCAGTACTTC.

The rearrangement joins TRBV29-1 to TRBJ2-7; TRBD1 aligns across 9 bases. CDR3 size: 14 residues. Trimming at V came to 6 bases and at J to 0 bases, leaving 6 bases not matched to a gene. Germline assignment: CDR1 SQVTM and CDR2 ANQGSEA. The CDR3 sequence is CSVLTGGSSYEQYF. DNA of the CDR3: TGCAGCGTCCTGACAGGGGGTTCCTCCTACGAGCAGTACTTC.

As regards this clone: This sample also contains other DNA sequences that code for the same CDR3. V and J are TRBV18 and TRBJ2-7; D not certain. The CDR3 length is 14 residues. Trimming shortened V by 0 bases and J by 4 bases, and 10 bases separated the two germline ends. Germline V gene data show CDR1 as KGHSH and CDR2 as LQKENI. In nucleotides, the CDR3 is TGTGCCAGCTCACCACCCTCGGCCCCTTACGAGCAGTACTTC. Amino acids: CASSPPSAPYEQYF.